This T cell receptor beta chain is drawn from a study of blood T cell repertoires in COVID-19. Study overall: Donors in the United States, Italy and Spain gave samples during acute or convalescent COVID-19. The cDNA or gDNA used as material had been derived from T cells, B-cell-depleted T cells, or PBMCs.

V lost 3 bases and J 6 bases, leaving 6 bases between the germline ends. The length of the CDR3 is 12 residues. In the original processing: Amplification of reference gene primers provided the estimated nucleated cell counts. Here immunoSEQ multiplex PCR was the method, and the copy in TCRdb shows in-frame clones only, minus some. The V and J calls and clone size come from that table; D and trimming were worked out from the DNA. The table includes roughly 120,000 clones, about nine tenths detected once. Sequenced input: peripheral blood. The receptor's source is a man between 50 and 59 years old with active COVID-19. The V gene is TRBV12-3 or TRBV12-4, the J gene TRBJ2-1; D call uncertain. The CDR3 DNA follows: TGTGCCAGCAGTTTTCGGGTCAATGAGCAGTTCTTC. Translation gives CASSFRVNEQFF.